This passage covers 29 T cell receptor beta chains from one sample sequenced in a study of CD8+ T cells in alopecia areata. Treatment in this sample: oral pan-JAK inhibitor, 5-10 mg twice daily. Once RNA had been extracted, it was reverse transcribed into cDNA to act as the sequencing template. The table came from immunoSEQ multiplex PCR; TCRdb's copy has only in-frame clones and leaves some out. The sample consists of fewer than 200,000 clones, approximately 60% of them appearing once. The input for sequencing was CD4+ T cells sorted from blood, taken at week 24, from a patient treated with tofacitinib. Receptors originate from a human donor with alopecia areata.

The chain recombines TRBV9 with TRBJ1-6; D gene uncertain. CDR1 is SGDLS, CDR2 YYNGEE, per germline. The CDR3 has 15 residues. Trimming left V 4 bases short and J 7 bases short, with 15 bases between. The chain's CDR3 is CASSSRKASNSPLHF. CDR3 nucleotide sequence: TGTGCCAGCAGCTCCCGGAAGGCAAGCAATTCACCCCTCCACTTT.

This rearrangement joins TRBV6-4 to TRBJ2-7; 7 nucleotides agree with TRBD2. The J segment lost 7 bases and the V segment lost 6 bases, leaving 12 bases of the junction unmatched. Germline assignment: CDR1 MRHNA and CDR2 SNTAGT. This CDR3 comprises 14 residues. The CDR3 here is CASSRGTTLREQYF. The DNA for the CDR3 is TGTGCCAGCAGCCGCGGGACTACCCTAAGGGAGCAGTACTTC.

CDR3 in amino acids: CASSVEGSGNTIYF. The CDR3 DNA reads TGTGCCAGCAGCGTAGAGGGGTCGGGGAACACCATATATTTT. The gene calls are TRBV9 and TRBJ1-3, with D possibly TRBD1 on 5 matching bases. Germline V gene data show CDR1 as SGDLS and CDR2 as YYNGEE. The CDR3 spans 14 residues. V was trimmed by 0 bases and J by 7 bases, leaving 11 bases between them.

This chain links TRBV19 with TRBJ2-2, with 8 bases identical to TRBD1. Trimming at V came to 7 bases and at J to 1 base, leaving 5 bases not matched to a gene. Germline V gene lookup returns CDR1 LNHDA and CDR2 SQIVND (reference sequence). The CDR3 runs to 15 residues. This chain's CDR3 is CASTPGQVNTGELFF. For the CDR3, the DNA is TGTGCCAGTACACCGGGACAGGTGAACACCGGGGAGCTGTTTTTT.

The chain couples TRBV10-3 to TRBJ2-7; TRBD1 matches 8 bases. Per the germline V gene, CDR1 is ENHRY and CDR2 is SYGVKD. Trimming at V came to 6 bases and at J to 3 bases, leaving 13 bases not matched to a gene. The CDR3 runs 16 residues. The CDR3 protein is CAISRGGQGLSYEQYF. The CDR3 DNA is TGTGCCATCAGCAGGGGAGGACAGGGACTTAGCTACGAGCAGTACTTC.

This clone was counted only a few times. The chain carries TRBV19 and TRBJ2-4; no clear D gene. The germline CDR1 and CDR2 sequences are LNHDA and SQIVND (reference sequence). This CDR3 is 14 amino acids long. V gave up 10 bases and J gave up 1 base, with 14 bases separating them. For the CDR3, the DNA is TGTGCCACCGCCGTGAATGGGGCCAAAAACATTCAGTACTTC. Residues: CATAVNGAKNIQYF.

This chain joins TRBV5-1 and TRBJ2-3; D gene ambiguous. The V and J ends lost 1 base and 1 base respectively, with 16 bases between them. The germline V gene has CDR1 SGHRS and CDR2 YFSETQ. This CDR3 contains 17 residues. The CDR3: CASSLLILPTGTDTQYF. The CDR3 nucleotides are TGCGCCAGCAGCTTGTTAATCCTACCTACTGGCACAGATACGCAGTATTTT.

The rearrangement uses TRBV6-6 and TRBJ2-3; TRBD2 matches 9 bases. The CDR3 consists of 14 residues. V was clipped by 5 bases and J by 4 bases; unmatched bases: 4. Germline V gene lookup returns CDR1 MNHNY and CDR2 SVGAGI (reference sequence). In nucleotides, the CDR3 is TGTGCCAGCAGTCTCGGGACTAGCCCAGATACGCAGTATTTT. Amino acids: CASSLGTSPDTQYF.

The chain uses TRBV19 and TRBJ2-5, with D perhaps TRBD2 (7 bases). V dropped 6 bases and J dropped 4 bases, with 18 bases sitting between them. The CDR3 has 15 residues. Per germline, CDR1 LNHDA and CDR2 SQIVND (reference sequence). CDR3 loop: CASSRTRGGLETQYF. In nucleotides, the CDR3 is TGTGCCAGTAGCAGGACAAGGGGGGGCCTAGAGACCCAGTACTTC.

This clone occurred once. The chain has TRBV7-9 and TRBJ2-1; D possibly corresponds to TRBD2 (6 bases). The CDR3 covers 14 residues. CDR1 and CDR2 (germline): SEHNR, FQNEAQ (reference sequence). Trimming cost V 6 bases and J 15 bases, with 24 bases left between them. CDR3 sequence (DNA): TGTGCCAGCAGGTGGGGGGAATCCGGCGGGGCCGGGTTCTTC. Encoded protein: CASRWGESGGAGFF.

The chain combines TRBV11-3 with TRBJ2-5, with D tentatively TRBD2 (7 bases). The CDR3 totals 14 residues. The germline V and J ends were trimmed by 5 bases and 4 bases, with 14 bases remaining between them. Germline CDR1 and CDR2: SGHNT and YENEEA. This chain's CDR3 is CASSQVGGPETQYF. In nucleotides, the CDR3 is TGTGCCAGCAGCCAAGTCGGGGGGCCAGAGACCCAGTACTTC.

CDR3 nucleotide sequence: TGTGCCAGCAGTGAAGTCCGAATTAATTCACCCCTCCACTTT. Encoded protein: CASSEVRINSPLHF. The chain employs TRBV6-1 and TRBJ1-6; D unresolved. The germline V and J ends were trimmed by 1 base and 6 bases, with 7 bases remaining between them. This CDR3 region has 14 residues. The germline CDR1 and CDR2 sequences are MNHNS and SASEGT.

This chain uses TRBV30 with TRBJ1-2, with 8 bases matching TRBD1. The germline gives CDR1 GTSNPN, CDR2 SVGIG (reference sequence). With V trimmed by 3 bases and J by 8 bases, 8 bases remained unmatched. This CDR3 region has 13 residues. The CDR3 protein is CAWRPGQGGGYTF. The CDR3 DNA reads TGTGCCTGGAGACCAGGACAGGGCGGCGGCTACACCTTC. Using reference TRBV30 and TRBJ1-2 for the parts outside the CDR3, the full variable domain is SQTIHQWPATLVQPVGSPLSLECTVEGTSNPNLYWYRQAAGRGLQLLFYSVGIGQISSEVPQNLSASRPQDRQFILSSKKLLLSDSGFYLCAWRPGQGGGYTFGSGTRLTVV.

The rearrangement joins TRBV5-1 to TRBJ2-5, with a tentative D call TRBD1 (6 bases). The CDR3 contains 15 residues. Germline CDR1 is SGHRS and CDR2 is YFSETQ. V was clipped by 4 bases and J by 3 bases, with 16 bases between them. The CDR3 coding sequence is TGCGCCAGCAGCGGGACCGGACAGCAAGAAGAGACCCAGTACTTC. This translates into CASSGTGQQEETQYF.

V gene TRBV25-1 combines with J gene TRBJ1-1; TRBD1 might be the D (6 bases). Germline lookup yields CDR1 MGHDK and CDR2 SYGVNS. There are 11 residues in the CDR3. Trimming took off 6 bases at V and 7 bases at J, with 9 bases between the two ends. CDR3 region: CASREGGEAFF. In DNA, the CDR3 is TGTGCCAGCAGAGAAGGGGGTGAAGCTTTCTTT.

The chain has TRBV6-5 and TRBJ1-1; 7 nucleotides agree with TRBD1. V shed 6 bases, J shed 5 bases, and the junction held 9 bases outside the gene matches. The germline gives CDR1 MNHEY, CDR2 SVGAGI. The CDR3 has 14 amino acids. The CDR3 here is CASSHRGPGTEAFF. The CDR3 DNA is TGTGCCAGCAGCCACAGGGGTCCGGGGACTGAAGCTTTCTTT.

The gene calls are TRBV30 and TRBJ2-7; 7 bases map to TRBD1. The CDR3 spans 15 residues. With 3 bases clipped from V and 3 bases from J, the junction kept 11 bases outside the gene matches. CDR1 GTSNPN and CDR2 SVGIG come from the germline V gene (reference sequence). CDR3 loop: CAWSKRTGVNYEQYF. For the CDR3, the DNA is TGTGCCTGGAGCAAACGGACAGGAGTCAACTACGAGCAGTACTTC.

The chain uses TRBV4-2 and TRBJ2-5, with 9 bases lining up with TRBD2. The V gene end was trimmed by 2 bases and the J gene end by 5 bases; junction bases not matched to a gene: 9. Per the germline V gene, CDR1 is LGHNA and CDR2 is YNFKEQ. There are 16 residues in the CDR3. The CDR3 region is CASSQNAGLARETQYF. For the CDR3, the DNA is TGTGCCAGCAGCCAAAACGCGGGACTAGCAAGGGAGACCCAGTACTTC.

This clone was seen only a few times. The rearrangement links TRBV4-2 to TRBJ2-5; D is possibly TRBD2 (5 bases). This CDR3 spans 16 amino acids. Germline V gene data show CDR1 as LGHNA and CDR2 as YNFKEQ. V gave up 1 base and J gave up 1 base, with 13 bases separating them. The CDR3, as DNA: TGTGCCAGCAGCCAAGTACAAGCGGAGCCCCAAGAGACCCAGTACTTC. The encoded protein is CASSQVQAEPQETQYF.

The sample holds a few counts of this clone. Written as DNA, the CDR3 is TGTGCCAGCTCACCTCAGGGACCGTCCACAGATACGCAGTATTTT. Translating gives CASSPQGPSTDTQYF. V and J are TRBV18 and TRBJ2-3; possibly TRBD1 or TRBD2 for D (5 bases each). Germline V lookup: CDR1 KGHSH, CDR2 LQKENI. The length of the CDR3 is 15 residues. With 3 bases removed from V and 2 bases from J, the gap between germline ends came to 12 bases.

The CDR3, as DNA: TGTGCCTGGAGTCTACAGGGTGGCTACGAGCAGTACTTC. It is translated as CAWSLQGGYEQYF. V is TRBV30 and J is TRBJ2-7; TRBD1 is a possible D gene (6 bases). The V gene lost 2 bases and the J gene lost 3 bases, with 11 bases spanning the gap. CDR1 is GTSNPN and CDR2 is SVGIG in the germline V gene (reference sequence). CDR3 length: 13 residues. The whole variable domain, filled in from reference TRBV30 and TRBJ2-7, reads SQTIHQWPATLVQPVGSPLSLECTVEGTSNPNLYWYRQAAGRGLQLLFYSVGIGQISSEVPQNLSASRPQDRQFILSSKKLLLSDSGFYLCAWSLQGGYEQYFGPGTRLTVT.

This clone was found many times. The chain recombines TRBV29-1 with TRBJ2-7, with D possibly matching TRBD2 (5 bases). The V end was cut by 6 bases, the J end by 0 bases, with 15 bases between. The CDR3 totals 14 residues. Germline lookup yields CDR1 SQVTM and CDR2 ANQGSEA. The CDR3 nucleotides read TGCAGCGTGCGCCTAGTTGGGAGCTCCTACGAGCAGTACTTC. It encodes CSVRLVGSSYEQYF.

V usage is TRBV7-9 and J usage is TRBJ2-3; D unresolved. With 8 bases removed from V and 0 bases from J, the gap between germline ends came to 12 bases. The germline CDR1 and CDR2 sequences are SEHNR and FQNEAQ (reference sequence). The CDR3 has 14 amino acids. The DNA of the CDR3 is TGTGCCAGCGTGATGGACGGGAGCACAGATACGCAGTATTTT. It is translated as CASVMDGSTDTQYF.

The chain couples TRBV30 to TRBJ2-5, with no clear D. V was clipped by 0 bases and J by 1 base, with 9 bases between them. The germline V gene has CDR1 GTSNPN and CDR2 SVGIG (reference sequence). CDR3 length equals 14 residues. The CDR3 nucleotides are TGTGCCTGGAGTGTAGCAAGAACCCAAGAGACCCAGTACTTC. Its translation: CAWSVARTQETQYF.

DNA for the CDR3: TGTGCCAGCACCAACCGAGAGGGACGGAACTACGAGCAGTACTTC. Protein: CASTNREGRNYEQYF. This chain joins TRBV6-6 and TRBJ2-7; D tentatively reads TRBD1 or TRBD2 (5 bases each). The CDR3 runs to 15 residues. V was clipped by 7 bases and J by 3 bases, with 19 bases between them. CDR1 MNHNY and CDR2 SVGAGI come from the germline V gene (reference sequence).

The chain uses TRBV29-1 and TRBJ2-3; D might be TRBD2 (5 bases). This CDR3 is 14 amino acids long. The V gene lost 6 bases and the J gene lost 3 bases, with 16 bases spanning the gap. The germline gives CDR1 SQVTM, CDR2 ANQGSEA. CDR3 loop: CSVATRSQTDTQYF. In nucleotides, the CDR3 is TGCAGCGTGGCTACTAGAAGCCAGACAGATACGCAGTATTTT.

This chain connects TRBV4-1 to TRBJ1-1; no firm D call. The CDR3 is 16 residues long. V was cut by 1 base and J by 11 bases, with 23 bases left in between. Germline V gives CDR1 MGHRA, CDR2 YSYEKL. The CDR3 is CASSQAQPRSGNRAFF. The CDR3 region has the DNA TGCGCCAGCAGCCAAGCCCAACCCCGGAGTGGAAATCGGGCTTTCTTT.

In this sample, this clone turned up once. In nucleotides, the CDR3 is TGTGCCAGCAGCTTTAAAGGGAACACTGAAGCTTTCTTT. Translating it yields CASSFKGNTEAFF. This chain joins TRBV5-4 and TRBJ1-1; D is unresolved. The CDR3 contains 13 residues. Germline values: CDR1 SGHNT, CDR2 YYREEE (reference sequence). V was shortened by 2 bases and J by 1 base, with 6 bases between the two germline ends. Filled out from reference TRBV5-4 and TRBJ1-1, the complete variable domain reads ETGVTQSPTHLIKTRGQQVTLRCSSQSGHNTVSWYQQALGQGPQFIFQYYREEENGRGNFPPRFSGLQFPNYSSELNVNALELDDSALYLCASSFKGNTEAFFGQGTRLTVV.

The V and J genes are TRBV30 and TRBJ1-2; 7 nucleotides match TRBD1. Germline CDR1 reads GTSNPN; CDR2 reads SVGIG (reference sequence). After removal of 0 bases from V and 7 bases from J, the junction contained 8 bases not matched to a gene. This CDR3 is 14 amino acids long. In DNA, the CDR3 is TGTGCCTGGAGTGTTGGACAGGAAGGTAGTGGCTACACCTTC. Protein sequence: CAWSVGQEGSGYTF. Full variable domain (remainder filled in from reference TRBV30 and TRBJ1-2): SQTIHQWPATLVQPVGSPLSLECTVEGTSNPNLYWYRQAAGRGLQLLFYSVGIGQISSEVPQNLSASRPQDRQFILSSKKLLLSDSGFYLCAWSVGQEGSGYTFGSGTRLTVV.